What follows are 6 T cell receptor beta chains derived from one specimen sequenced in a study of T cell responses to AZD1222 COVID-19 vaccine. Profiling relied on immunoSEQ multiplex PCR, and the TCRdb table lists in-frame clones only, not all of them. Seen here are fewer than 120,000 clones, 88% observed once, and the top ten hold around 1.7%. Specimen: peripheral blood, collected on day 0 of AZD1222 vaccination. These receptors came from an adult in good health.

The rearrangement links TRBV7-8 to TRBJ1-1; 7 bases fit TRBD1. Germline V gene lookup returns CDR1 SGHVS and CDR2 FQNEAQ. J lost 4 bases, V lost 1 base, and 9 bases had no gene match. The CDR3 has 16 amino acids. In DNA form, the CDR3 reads TGTGCCAGCAGCTTAGAACAGGGGACCGTGGGCACTGAAGCTTTCTTT. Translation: CASSLEQGTVGTEAFF.

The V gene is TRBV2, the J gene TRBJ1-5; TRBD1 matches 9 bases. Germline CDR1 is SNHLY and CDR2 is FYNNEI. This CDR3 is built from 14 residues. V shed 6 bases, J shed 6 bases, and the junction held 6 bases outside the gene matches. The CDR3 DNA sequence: TGTGCCAGCAGCGCACAGGGGGCTGGTCAGCCCCAGCATTTT. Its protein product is CASSAQGAGQPQHF.

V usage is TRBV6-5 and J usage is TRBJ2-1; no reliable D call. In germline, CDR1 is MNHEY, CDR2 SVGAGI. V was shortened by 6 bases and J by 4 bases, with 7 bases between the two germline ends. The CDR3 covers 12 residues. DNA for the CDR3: TGTGCCAGCAGCCGACCGTACAATGAGCAGTTCTTC. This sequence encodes CASSRPYNEQFF.

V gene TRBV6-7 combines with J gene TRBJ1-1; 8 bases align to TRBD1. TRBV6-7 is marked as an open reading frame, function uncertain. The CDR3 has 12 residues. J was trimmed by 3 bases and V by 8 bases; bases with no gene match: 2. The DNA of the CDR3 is TGTGCCAGCCGGACAGGGTACACTGAAGCTTTCTTT. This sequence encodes CASRTGYTEAFF.

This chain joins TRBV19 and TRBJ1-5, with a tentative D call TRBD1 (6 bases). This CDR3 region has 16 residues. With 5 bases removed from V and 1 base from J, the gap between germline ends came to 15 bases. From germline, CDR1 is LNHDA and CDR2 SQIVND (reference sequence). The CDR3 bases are TGTGCCAGTAGTGTATCGACAGGAAAAAGCAATCAGCCCCAGCATTTT. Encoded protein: CASSVSTGKSNQPQHF.

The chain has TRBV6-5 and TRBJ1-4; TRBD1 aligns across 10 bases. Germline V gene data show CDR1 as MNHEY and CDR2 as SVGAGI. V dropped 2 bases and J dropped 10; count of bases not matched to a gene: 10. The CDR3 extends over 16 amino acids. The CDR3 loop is CASSYQSRQGAGKLFF. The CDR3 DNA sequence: TGTGCCAGCAGTTACCAATCTAGACAGGGGGCCGGAAAACTGTTTTTT.